Listed below are T cell receptor beta chains from one sample, sequenced in a study of cytomegalovirus exposure and HLA in healthy donors. TCRdb's copy holds only in-frame clones and misses some; the assay was immunoSEQ multiplex PCR. Altogether approximately 80,000 clones are present, about 77% being singletons, with the ten largest covering roughly 4.2%. Input material: PBMCs. The receptors here all came from a man in his sixties in good health and CMV-seronegative. Each CDR3 is given with its conserved first and last residue. Each record gives: V gene, D gene, J gene, clone size, CDR3 protein, CDR3 DNA. A D gene is named only where the DNA matches it firmly. Where a row states a size, it is once, few, many or the class of an expanded clone; other rows omit it.

>TRBV18|-|TRBJ1-1|-
CASSPEGHTEAFF
TGTGCCAGCTCACCAGAGGGCCACACTGAAGCTTTCTTT
>TRBV11-3|TRBD2|TRBJ2-7|-
CASSLGRGNSYEQYF
TGTGCCAGCAGCTTAGGGCGGGGGAACTCCTACGAGCAGTACTTC
>TRBV2|-|TRBJ1-4|-
CASSERQGSGEKLFF
TGTGCCAGCAGTGAAAGGCAGGGGTCCGGTGAAAAACTGTTTTTT
>TRBV7-3|-|TRBJ2-2|-
CASSSLRGTGELFF
TGTGCCAGCAGCTCCCTGCGGGGTACCGGGGAGCTGTTTTTT
>TRBV7-9|-|TRBJ2-7|-
CSSSLGHYEQYF
TGTTCCAGCAGCTTAGGACACTACGAGCAGTACTTC
>TRBV7-8|TRBD1|TRBJ1-5|-
CASSIRQGENQPQHF
TGTGCCAGCAGCATAAGACAGGGCGAAAATCAGCCCCAGCATTTT
>TRBV4-1|-|TRBJ1-1|-
CASSFGGGRGTEAFF
TGCGCCAGCAGCTTCGGGGGGGGAAGGGGCACTGAAGCTTTCTTT
>TRBV15|-|TRBJ1-5|few
CATSREWGGNQPQHF
TGTGCCACCAGCAGAGAGTGGGGGGGCAATCAGCCCCAGCATTTT
>TRBV27|-|TRBJ1-2|-
CASSSPGGHYGYTF
TGTGCCAGCAGTAGCCCGGGGGGCCACTATGGCTACACCTTC
>TRBV2|-|TRBJ1-5|-
CASAEARGQPQHF
TGTGCCAGCGCGGAAGCGCGAGGTCAGCCCCAGCATTTT
>TRBV2|TRBD1|TRBJ2-1|-
CASSGVGDRGLYEQFF
TGTGCCAGCAGCGGAGTTGGCGACAGGGGTCTGTATGAGCAGTTCTTC
>TRBV30|-|TRBJ1-2|-
CAWQTPGLDYGYTF
TGTGCCTGGCAGACACCAGGGTTGGACTATGGCTACACCTTC
>TRBV4-1|-|TRBJ1-4|-
CASSQAPTWAEKLFF
TGCGCCAGCAGCCAAGCCCCCACTTGGGCTGAAAAACTGTTTTTT
>TRBV30|-|TRBJ1-1|-
CAWSVYRANTEAFF
TGTGCCTGGAGTGTATACAGAGCAAACACTGAAGCTTTCTTT
>TRBV6-5|TRBD1|TRBJ1-1|-
CASSYSGGMAFF
TGTGCCAGCAGTTATTCAGGGGGGATGGCTTTCTTT
>TRBV29-1|-|TRBJ2-7|-
CSVGAGLYEQYF
TGCAGCGTTGGGGCGGGACTGTACGAGCAGTACTTC